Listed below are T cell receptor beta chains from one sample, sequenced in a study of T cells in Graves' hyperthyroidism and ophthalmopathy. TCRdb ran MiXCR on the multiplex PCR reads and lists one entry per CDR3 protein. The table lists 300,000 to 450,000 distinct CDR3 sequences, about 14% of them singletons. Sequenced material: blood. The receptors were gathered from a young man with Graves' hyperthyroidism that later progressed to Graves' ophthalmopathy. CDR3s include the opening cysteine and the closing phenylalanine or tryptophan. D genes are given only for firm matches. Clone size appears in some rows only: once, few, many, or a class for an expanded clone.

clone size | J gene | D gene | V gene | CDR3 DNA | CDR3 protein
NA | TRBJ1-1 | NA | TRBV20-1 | TGCAGTGCTGGAAAAAGGGACACTGAAGCTTTCTTT | CSAGKRDTEAFF
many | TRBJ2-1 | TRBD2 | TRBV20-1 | TGCAGTGCTAGCGGGGGGGGACTAGGACGTGAGCAGTTCTTC | CSASGGGLGREQFF
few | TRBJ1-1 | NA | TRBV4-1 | TGCGCCAGCAGTCGTCTCGGGGTCACTGAAGCTTTCTTT | CASSRLGVTEAFF
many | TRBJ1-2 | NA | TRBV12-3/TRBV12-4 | TGTGCCAGCAGTTTGGGGGCGAGTAACTATGGCTACACCTTC | CASSLGASNYGYTF
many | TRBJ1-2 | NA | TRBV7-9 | TGTGCCAGCAGCTCTGGGGGCAGGGGCGTCTATGGCTACACCTTC | CASSSGGRGVYGYTF
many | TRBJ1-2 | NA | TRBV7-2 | TGTGCCACAGAACCTACGTGGGGTAACTATGGCTACACCTTC | CATEPTWGNYGYTF
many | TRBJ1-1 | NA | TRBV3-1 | TGTGCCAGCAGCTCCGTCGTGAACACTGAAGCTTTCTTT | CASSSVVNTEAFF
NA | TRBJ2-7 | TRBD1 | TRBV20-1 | TGCAGTGCTAACTGGGACAGGGCGCCCTACGAGCAGTACTTC | CSANWDRAPYEQYF
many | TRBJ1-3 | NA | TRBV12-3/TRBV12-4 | TGTGCCAGCAGATCCTCCGCAGGAAACACCATATATTTT | CASRSSAGNTIYF
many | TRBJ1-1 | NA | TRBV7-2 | TGTGCCAGCAGCGTACCCGGTGGGGGCACTGAAGCTTTCTTT | CASSVPGGGTEAFF